Following are 30 T cell receptor beta chains from one sample sequenced in a study of Graves' ophthalmopathy and Graves' hyperthyroidism. For repertoire sequencing, the TCR beta CDR3 regions were amplified from RNA transcripts. First-round RT-PCR used HTBI primers; second-round multiplex PCR followed. TCRdb independently ran MiXCR on the multiplex PCR reads; one entry per CDR3 protein. Among around 1.1 million distinct CDR3 sequences listed, about two fifths were seen once. The sequenced sample was peripheral blood or thyroid tissue (not recorded which). These receptors all come from an adult man with Graves' hyperthyroidism.

This clonotype has ten or more counts. Here the CDR3 reads CAGGTTNYQPQHF. The DNA of the CDR3 is TGTGCCGGAGGGACGACGAACTATCAGCCCCAGCATTTT. This sequence joins TRBV12-3 or TRBV12-4 and TRBJ1-5; D may be TRBD1 (5 bases). With 11 bases removed from V and 5 bases from J, the gap between germline ends came to 16 bases. This CDR3 has 13 amino acids.

The CDR3 loop reads CASSQELPGETQYF. CDR3 nucleotide sequence: TGCGCCAGCAGCCAAGAGCTTCCGGGTGAGACCCAGTACTTC. The V and J genes are TRBV4-3 and TRBJ2-5; D unresolved. The CDR3 sequence is 14 residues long. V dropped 0 bases and J dropped 5 bases, with 10 bases sitting between them. Germline values: CDR1 LGHNA, CDR2 YSLEER.

About this clonotype itself: A read error may explain this, as a much larger clone is one base away. The chain combines TRBV10-2 with TRBJ1-5; perhaps TRBD1 as D (6 bases). The CDR3 totals 14 residues. Germline loops: CDR1 WSHSY, CDR2 SAAADI. CDR3 in DNA: TGTGCCAGCAGTTTAAACAGGGCAGCTCAGCCCCAGCATTTT. This translates into CASSLNRAAQPQHF.

Note on this clonotype: This may be a read error, as it is one base from a much larger clone. V usage is TRBV7-2 and J usage is TRBJ2-7; D gene unclear. V was shortened by 2 bases and J by 2 bases, with 13 bases between the two germline ends. Germline CDR1 is SGHTA and CDR2 is FQGNSA. The CDR3 length is 15 residues. CDR3 sequence (DNA): TGTGCCAGCAGCTTAAGCCGGATCCAAGCCTACGAGCAGTACTTC. Its protein product is CASSLSRIQAYEQYF.

In its sample, this clonotype was seen many times. The rearrangement joins TRBV11-1 to TRBJ1-1; D ambiguous. The V gene's germline CDR1 is SGHAT and CDR2 FQDESV (reference sequence). The CDR3 totals 15 residues. The V gene lost 1 base and the J gene lost 9 bases, with 18 bases spanning the gap. CDR3 bases: TGTGCCAGCAGCTTAGGTCGCGGAACCACACACAAAGCTTTCTTT. Protein: CASSLGRGTTHKAFF.

Comment on this clonotype: A single base separates this from a much larger clone, so it may be a read error. The rearrangement uses TRBV7-2 and TRBJ2-5; D unclear. The germline V gene encodes CDR1 SGHTA and CDR2 FQGNSA. The ends were cut back, 5 bases at V and 5 bases at J, with 18 bases in the middle. This CDR3 has 15 amino acids. The chain's CDR3 is CASSAYKALGETQYF. The CDR3, as DNA: TGTGCCAGCAGCGCTTACAAGGCCCTGGGGGAGACCCAGTACTTC.

This clonotype was observed a handful of times. The chain couples TRBV5-1 to TRBJ2-6, with D hard to call. Trimming left V 6 bases short and J 0 bases short, with 13 bases between. The germline gives CDR1 SGHRS, CDR2 YFSETQ. CDR3 length: 16 residues. The CDR3 is CASKYAQISGANVLTF. CDR3 nucleotide sequence: TGCGCCAGCAAGTACGCACAGATCTCTGGGGCCAACGTCCTGACTTTC.

This clonotype was observed many times. The chain recombines TRBV19 with TRBJ1-4, with D unresolved. Trimming stripped 5 bases from V and 8 bases from J, with 12 bases between. Germline V lookup: CDR1 LNHDA, CDR2 SQIVND (reference sequence). The CDR3 is 13 residues long. CDR3 sequence (DNA): TGTGCCAGTAGTGACCGACGAATGGAAAAACTGTTTTTT. Amino acids: CASSDRRMEKLFF.

Many counts were recorded for this clonotype. A read error may be the cause here, since a much bigger clone is one base away. This chain links TRBV7-2 with TRBJ2-7; TRBD1 matches 7 bases. The trim removed 4 bases at V and 0 bases at J, leaving 0 bases unmatched. Germline lookup yields CDR1 SGHTA and CDR2 FQGNSA. The CDR3 contains 13 residues. The CDR3 DNA reads as TGTGCCAGCAGCTGGGACAGCTCCTACGAGCAGTACTTC. This sequence encodes CASSWDSSYEQYF.

The chain couples TRBV5-6 to TRBJ1-3; D remains ambiguous. The CDR3 loop spans 15 amino acids. V was cut by 4 bases and J by 0 bases, with 11 bases left in between. CDR1 and CDR2 (germline): SGHDT, YYEEEE. CDR3 sequence reads: CASSRVFDSGNTIYF. The CDR3 region has the DNA TGTGCCAGCAGCCGGGTATTTGACTCTGGAAACACCATATATTTT.

This clonotype came up once. This rearrangement joins TRBV29-1 to TRBJ2-5; TRBD1 aligns across 9 bases. The germline CDR1 and CDR2 sequences are SQVTM and ANQGSEA. Trimming removed 6 bases from V and 4 bases from J; junction bases left unmatched: 9. This CDR3 has 14 amino acids. The CDR3 nucleotides are TGCAGCGTATGGGACAGGGATCAGCGAGAGACCCAGTACTTC. Its translation: CSVWDRDQRETQYF.

This clonotype was recorded once. The CDR3 carries no conserved terminal phenylalanine or tryptophan, so it likely arises from a read error. The limits of the CDR3 on the DNA are not certain, so only TCRdb's listed CDR3 is given. V is TRBV29-1 and J is TRBJ2-5. CDR1 and CDR2 from the germline V gene are SQVTM and ANQGSEA. Ends included, the CDR3 has 13 residues. The CDR3 spells CSVVGSYGYTFGS.

For this clonotype: A much bigger clone sits one base away, suggesting this may be a read error. The chain joins TRBV25-1 to TRBJ1-1; 7 bases fit TRBD1. The CDR3 extends over 16 amino acids. Germline V gene lookup returns CDR1 MGHDK and CDR2 SYGVNS. The trim removed 5 bases at V and 0 bases at J, leaving 9 bases unmatched. The CDR3 sequence is CASSYYQGQMNTEAFF. In DNA form, the CDR3 reads TGTGCCAGCAGTTACTACCAGGGACAGATGAACACTGAAGCTTTCTTT.

The CDR3 spells CSARVASNTGELFF. Written as DNA, the CDR3 is TGCAGTGCCCGGGTTGCTTCGAACACCGGGGAGCTGTTTTTT. The J gene is TRBJ2-2, the V gene TRBV20-1; D is unclear. Looked up from germline, CDR1 is DFQATT and CDR2 is SNEGSKA (reference sequence). V gave up 6 bases and J gave up 0 bases, with 11 bases separating them. CDR3 length: 14 residues.

This clonotype has at least ten counts. The genes are TRBV29-1 and TRBJ1-4, with 9 bases matching TRBD1. CDR1 is SQVTM and CDR2 is ANQGSEA in the germline V gene. CDR3 length: 14 residues. Germline trimming cut 5 bases from V and 3 bases from J; bases unmatched to any gene: 4. The CDR3 loop reads CSVYGTGSNEKLFF. Written as DNA, the CDR3 is TGCAGCGTTTACGGGACAGGGTCTAATGAAAAACTGTTTTTT. Based on the CDR3 plus reference TRBV29-1 and TRBJ1-4, the full variable domain is SAVISQKPSRDICQRGTSLTIQCQVDSQVTMMFWYRQQPGQSLTLIATANQGSEATYESGFVIDKFPISRPNLTFSTLTVSNMSPEDSSIYLCSVYGTGSNEKLFFGSGTQLSVL.

V is TRBV7-9 and J is TRBJ2-2, with D tentatively TRBD2 (6 bases). V dropped 5 bases and J dropped 0 bases, with 13 bases sitting between them. Germline V gene lookup returns CDR1 SEHNR and CDR2 FQNEAQ (reference sequence). The CDR3 is 16 amino acids. CDR3 sequence reads: CASSPGTLTNTGELFF. CDR3 nucleotides: TGTGCCAGCAGCCCCGGGACTCTGACGAACACCGGGGAGCTGTTTTTT.

The chain has TRBV2 and TRBJ2-2; no clear D gene. The V gene lost 6 bases and the J gene lost 5 bases, with 10 bases spanning the gap. CDR3 length: 13 amino acids. Per germline, CDR1 SNHLY and CDR2 FYNNEI. DNA of the CDR3: TGTGCCAGCAGCGCCGGATGGACCGGGGAGCTGTTTTTT. It codes for CASSAGWTGELFF.

V gene TRBV4-2 combines with J gene TRBJ2-5; tentatively, D is TRBD1 (5 bases). Germline-derived CDR1 and CDR2 are LGHNA and YNFKEQ. The V end was cut by 0 bases, the J end by 5 bases, with 13 bases between. The CDR3 runs to 15 residues. CDR3 sequence (DNA): TGTGCCAGCAGCCAAGATGGGGCGGATGGGGAGACCCAGTACTTC. As protein: CASSQDGADGETQYF.

The genes are TRBV29-1 and TRBJ2-5; 7 bases are shared with TRBD1. Germline V gene sequence: CDR1 SQVTM, CDR2 ANQGSEA. The V gene end was trimmed by 5 bases and the J gene end by 4 bases; junction bases not matched to a gene: 7. The CDR3 contains 13 residues. CDR3 residues: CSVHRGTLETQYF. The CDR3 DNA sequence: TGCAGCGTTCACAGGGGTACGTTAGAGACCCAGTACTTC.

This clonotype appeared many times. The rearrangement links TRBV7-2 to TRBJ2-5; D gene uncertain. CDR1 is SGHTA, CDR2 FQGNSA, per germline. V was clipped by 8 bases and J by 0 bases, with 13 bases between them. The CDR3 is 14 residues long. The CDR3 nucleotides are TGTGCCAGCGTTGCACGGGCGTACCAAGAGACCCAGTACTTC. Translating it yields CASVARAYQETQYF. Filled out from reference TRBV7-2 and TRBJ2-5, the complete variable domain reads GAGVSQSPSNKVTEKGKDVELRCDPISGHTALYWYRQSLGQGLEFLIYFQGNSAPDKSGLPSDRFSAERTGGSVSTLTIQRTQQEDSAVYLCASVARAYQETQYFGPGTRLLVL.

This clonotype has just a few counts. CDR3 sequence: CASTPGQGSSPLHF. The CDR3 region has the DNA TGTGCCAGCACCCCGGGCCAGGGTTCTTCACCCCTCCACTTT. V and J are TRBV28 and TRBJ1-6; tentatively, D is TRBD1 (5 bases). The CDR3 loop spans 14 amino acids. Deletions cut 7 bases from V and 9 bases from J, with 16 bases between. Germline V gives CDR1 MDHEN, CDR2 SYDVKM.

This sequence joins TRBV12-3 or TRBV12-4 and TRBJ2-5; D may be TRBD1 (5 bases). Trimming cost V 7 bases and J 2 bases, with 17 bases left between them. CDR3 size: 15 residues. The CDR3, as DNA: TGTGCCAGCACTTCAACTATGGGGCGGCAAGAGACCCAGTACTTC. It codes for CASTSTMGRQETQYF.

Of note for this clonotype: This may stem from a read error, because a much larger clone lies one nucleotide away. This rearrangement joins TRBV29-1 to TRBJ2-2; 13 bases map to TRBD2. Germline values: CDR1 SQVTM, CDR2 ANQGSEA. The CDR3 extends over 17 amino acids. The J segment lost 0 bases and the V segment lost 3 bases, leaving 4 bases of the junction unmatched. CDR3 nucleotide sequence: TGCAGCGTTGAGGGACTAGCGGGAAGACCGAACACCGGGGAGCTGTTTTTT. The encoded protein is CSVEGLAGRPNTGELFF.

This clonotype was detected a few times. Germline is not matched at one junction end, which may reflect a read error. The chain combines TRBV10-2 with TRBJ1-2, with TRBD1 as a possible D gene (6 bases). Per the germline V gene, CDR1 is WSHSY and CDR2 is SAAADI. The CDR3 spans 12 residues. CDR3 amino acids: CASSYTRGGYTF. In DNA, the CDR3 is TGTGCCAGCAGTTACACCAGGGGCGGCTACACCTTC.

The chain joins TRBV7-9 to TRBJ1-1; D is ambiguous. Deletions cut 4 bases from V and 7 bases from J, with 10 bases between. The CDR3 covers 12 residues. CDR1 SEHNR and CDR2 FQNEAQ come from the germline V gene (reference sequence). The CDR3 nucleotides are TGTGCCAGCAGCTGGCCCTTAAATGAAGCTTTCTTT. Protein: CASSWPLNEAFF.

About this clonotype itself: Just one base apart from a much larger clone, this may be a read error. Without the conserved terminal phenylalanine or tryptophan, this CDR3 likely stems from a read error. This rearrangement joins TRBV7-8 to TRBJ2-5; 7 bases agree with TRBD1. CDR1 is SGHVS and CDR2 is FQNEAQ in the germline V gene. The CDR3 runs to 14 residues. With 8 bases clipped from V and 3 bases from J, the junction kept 9 bases outside the gene matches. The DNA of the CDR3 is TGTGCCAGCTGCCCCGGGACAGCAAAAGAGACCCAGTACTCC. This encodes CASCPGTAKETQYS.

The chain recombines TRBV5-1 with TRBJ2-7, with D hard to call. CDR1 SGHRS and CDR2 YFSETQ come from the germline V gene. Trimming pared 5 bases from V and 5 bases from J, leaving 14 bases between. This CDR3 has 13 residues. CDR3 sequence reads: CASRPEWHNEQYF. The CDR3 bases are TGCGCCAGCAGGCCCGAGTGGCATAACGAGCAGTACTTC.

Only a few counts were recorded for this clonotype. The chain couples TRBV7-2 to TRBJ2-2; the match to TRBD2 covers 9 bases. Germline V gene data show CDR1 as SGHTA and CDR2 as FQGNSA. The trim removed 5 bases at V and 3 bases at J, leaving 19 bases unmatched. This CDR3 has 20 amino acids. CDR3: CASSPTKAGGLFGDTGELFF. CDR3 in DNA: TGTGCCAGCAGCCCGACAAAGGCGGGGGGGCTCTTTGGAGACACCGGGGAGCTGTTTTTT.

This clonotype was seen once. The chain has TRBV29-1 and TRBJ2-7; perhaps TRBD1 as D (6 bases). In germline, CDR1 is SQVTM, CDR2 ANQGSEA. Trimming removed 5 bases at V and 5 bases at J, with 13 bases between. There are 12 residues in the CDR3. CDR3 nucleotide sequence: TGCAGCGTTACGGTACAGGGTAACGAGCAGTACTTC. It specifies CSVTVQGNEQYF.

This clonotype showed up many times. The J gene is TRBJ2-7, the V gene TRBV14; TRBD2 matches 13 bases. The V gene's germline CDR1 is SGHDN and CDR2 FVKESK. The CDR3 runs to 16 residues. Trimming took 5 bases from V and 2 from J; bases not matched to a gene: 6. Written as DNA, the CDR3 is TGTGCCAGCAGCTCCACTAGCGGGAGGGGGCCCTACGAGCAGTACTTC. Protein product: CASSSTSGRGPYEQYF. Full variable domain (outside the CDR3, taken from reference TRBV14 and TRBJ2-7): EAGVTQFPSHSVIEKGQTVTLRCDPISGHDNLYWYRRVMGKEIKFLLHFVKESKQDESGMPNNRFLAERTGGTYSTLKVQPAELEDSGVYFCASSSTSGRGPYEQYFGPGTRLTVT.